The entry below describes one T cell receptor (beta chain). The germline CDR1 and CDR2 sequences are SGHRS and YFSETQ. V lost 0 bases and J 6 bases, leaving 15 bases between the germline ends. The CDR3 totals 15 residues. In the original processing: Reference gene primer amplification yielded estimated nucleated cell counts. Here immunoSEQ multiplex PCR was the method, and the copy in TCRdb shows in-frame clones only, minus some. D and trimming were read from the DNA, whereas the V and J calls and clone size are those reported in that table. The repertoire holds 350,000 to 450,000 clones, with roughly 90% as singletons. These data belong to a study of blood T cell repertoires in COVID-19. At the level of the study: The United States, Italy and Spain supplied acute and convalescent COVID-19 samples.

All enrollees were roughly 18 to 95 years old and from 25 or so US areas. A COVID-19 case was met by exposed participants within 2 weeks before study entry. This receptor was identified in a woman in her forties who had been exposed to COVID-19. Sequencing was carried out using PBMCs or T cells enriched from blood (not recorded which). The gene calls are TRBV5-1 and TRBJ1-1; D remains ambiguous. The CDR3 DNA reads TGCGCCAGCAGCTTGGGAAGCTCTCCTAAGCCTGAAGCTTTCTTT. Protein: CASSLGSSPKPEAFF.